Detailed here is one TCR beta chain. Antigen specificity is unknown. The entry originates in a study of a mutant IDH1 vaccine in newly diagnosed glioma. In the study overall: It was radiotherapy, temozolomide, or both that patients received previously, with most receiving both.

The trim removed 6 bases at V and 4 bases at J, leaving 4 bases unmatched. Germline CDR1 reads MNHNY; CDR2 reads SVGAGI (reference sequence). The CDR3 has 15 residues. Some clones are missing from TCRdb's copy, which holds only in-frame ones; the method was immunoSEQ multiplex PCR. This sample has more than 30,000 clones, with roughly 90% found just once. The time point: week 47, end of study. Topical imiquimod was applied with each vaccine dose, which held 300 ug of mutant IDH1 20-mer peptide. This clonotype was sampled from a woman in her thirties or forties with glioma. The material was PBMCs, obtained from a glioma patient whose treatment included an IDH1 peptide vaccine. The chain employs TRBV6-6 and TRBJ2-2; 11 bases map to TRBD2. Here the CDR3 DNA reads TGTGCCAGCAGCAGACTAGCGGGGAGCACCGGGGAGCTGTTTTTT. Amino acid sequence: CASSRLAGSTGELFF.